This entry lists 17 T cell receptor beta chains sequenced from one sample in a study of T cells in Graves' hyperthyroidism and ophthalmopathy. Researchers took RNA transcripts and amplified the TCR beta CDR3 regions from them. Primed by the HTBI set, a first-round RT-PCR was run on the TCR CDR3. Using its own MiXCR run on the multiplex PCR reads, TCRdb lists one record per CDR3 protein. The data contain about 570,000 distinct CDR3 sequences, about 45% of them seen just once; the ten biggest clones take up around 20%. The sequenced sample was peripheral blood or thyroid tissue (not recorded which). The receptors come from an adult woman with Graves' disease, either hyperthyroidism or ophthalmopathy (not recorded which).

There are many counts of this clonotype. The gene calls are TRBV30 and TRBJ1-2; D perhaps matches TRBD1 (6 bases). The CDR3 is 12 residues long. Trimming left V 3 bases short and J 3 bases short, with 8 bases between. Looked up from germline, CDR1 is GTSNPN and CDR2 is SVGIG (reference sequence). In DNA form, the CDR3 reads TGTGCCTGGAGACCAGGGGACTATGGCTACACCTTC. This codes for CAWRPGDYGYTF.

This clonotype was recorded at least ten times. V and J are TRBV5-8 and TRBJ1-6, with 10 positions matching TRBD1. V dropped 1 base and J dropped 8; count of bases not matched to a gene: 9. This CDR3 is built from 17 residues. Germline loops: CDR1 SGHTS, CDR2 YDEGEE. Here the CDR3 DNA reads TGTGCCAGCAGCTTGCACATGGCCGGACAGGGGGATTCACCCCTCCACTTT. This gives the protein CASSLHMAGQGDSPLHF.

This chain links TRBV7-2 with TRBJ2-5; 10 bases align to TRBD2. J was trimmed by 0 bases and V by 3 bases; bases with no gene match: 4. Looked up from germline, CDR1 is SGHTA and CDR2 is FQGNSA. The CDR3 is made up of 16 amino acids. The CDR3 sequence: CASSFSSGGHQETQYF. The CDR3 nucleotides read TGTGCCAGCAGCTTTTCTAGCGGGGGACACCAAGAGACCCAGTACTTC.

This clonotype occurred many times. The chain has TRBV7-8 and TRBJ1-1, with 7 bases aligning to TRBD1. V dropped 5 bases and J dropped 6; count of bases not matched to a gene: 12. The CDR3 length is 15 residues. CDR1 and CDR2 (germline): SGHVS, FQNEAQ. The CDR3 bases are TGTGCCAGCAGCCCATACAGGGGCCCCGTGGCTGAAGCTTTCTTT. It is translated as CASSPYRGPVAEAFF.

In this sample, this clonotype turned up a few times. J is TRBJ1-1 and V is TRBV18; D not certain. Trimming stripped 0 bases from V and 1 base from J, with 6 bases between. The CDR3 totals 14 residues. Germline lookup yields CDR1 KGHSH and CDR2 LQKENI. The CDR3 DNA is TGTGCCAGCTCACCACCCAACAAGAACACTGAAGCTTTCTTT. Protein: CASSPPNKNTEAFF.

The chain uses TRBV7-9 and TRBJ2-7; TRBD1 might be the D (5 bases). Trimming stripped 2 bases from V and 3 bases from J, with 20 bases between. Germline lookup yields CDR1 SEHNR and CDR2 FQNEAQ (reference sequence). The CDR3 has 17 amino acids. The CDR3 nucleotides are TGTGCCAGCAGCTTATACCACCGCCAGGGTGTTTTCTACGAGCAGTACTTC. It yields the protein CASSLYHRQGVFYEQYF. The full variable domain, with the rest looked up from reference TRBV7-9 and TRBJ2-7, is DTGVSQNPRHKITKRGQNVTFRCDPISEHNRLYWYRQTLGQGPEFLTYFQNEAQLEKSRLLSDRFSAERPKGSFSTLEIQRTEQGDSAMYLCASSLYHRQGVFYEQYFGPGTRLTVT.

This clonotype was seen a handful of times. A much larger clone is a single base away; this may be a read error. The chain uses TRBV2 and TRBJ2-7; unclear D gene. The CDR3 loop spans 11 amino acids. Germline V gene sequence: CDR1 SNHLY, CDR2 FYNNEI. CDR3 DNA sequence: TGTACCAGCCAGCACTCCTACGAGCAGTACTTC. Its protein product is CTSQHSYEQYF.

J is TRBJ2-5 and V is TRBV10-3; 8 bases are shared with TRBD2. This CDR3 region has 16 residues. The germline CDR1 and CDR2 sequences are ENHRY and SYGVKD. J lost 1 base, V lost 5 bases, and 9 bases had no gene match. CDR3 bases: TGTGCCATCAGTAACCTGGCGGGAGGTTCCCAAGAGACCCAGTACTTC. Amino acids: CAISNLAGGSQETQYF.

This clonotype was observed at least ten times. This chain joins TRBV5-8 and TRBJ2-5; a possible D gene is TRBD1 (7 bases). CDR3 size: 15 residues. CDR1 is SGHTS, CDR2 YDEGEE, per germline. V gave up 3 bases and J gave up 2 bases, with 14 bases separating them. CDR3: CASSYQGGGQETQYF. CDR3 DNA sequence: TGTGCCAGCAGCTATCAGGGGGGAGGACAAGAGACCCAGTACTTC.

The V and J genes are TRBV19 and TRBJ1-5; TRBD1 matches 11 bases. The CDR3 totals 15 residues. Trimming cost V 5 bases and J 7 bases; bases outside gene matches: 7. Germline lookup yields CDR1 LNHDA and CDR2 SQIVND (reference sequence). The CDR3 DNA is TGTGCCAGTAGTGCAGGACAGGGGGCGGTCCAGCCCCAGCATTTT. Translated: CASSAGQGAVQPQHF.

DNA for the CDR3: TGTGCCATCAGTGAGTCCAGACAGGGCTCCTACGAGCAGTACTTC. Residues: CAISESRQGSYEQYF. The chain uses TRBV10-3 and TRBJ2-7, with 7 bases aligning to TRBD1. In germline, CDR1 is ENHRY, CDR2 SYGVKD. V trimming: 0 bases; J trimming: 0 bases; junction bases outside the gene matches: 2. The CDR3 is 15 residues long.

The CDR3 here is CASSPLAGLYNEQFF. The CDR3 DNA follows: TGTGCCAGCAGCCCCCTAGCGGGCCTCTACAATGAGCAGTTCTTC. The gene calls are TRBV7-3 and TRBJ2-1; 8 positions match TRBD2. This CDR3 has 15 amino acids. CDR1 and CDR2 from the germline V gene are SGHTA and FQGTGA. The V and J ends lost 5 bases and 3 bases, in that order; junction bases with no gene match: 6.

The chain couples TRBV19 to TRBJ1-1; D is ambiguous. The V end lost 4 bases, the J end lost 9 bases, and 12 bases lay between the germline ends. The CDR3 consists of 12 residues. Germline CDR1 is LNHDA and CDR2 is SQIVND (reference sequence). Written as DNA, the CDR3 is TGTGCCAGTAGTACACGTCCAGGAAAAGCTTTCTTT. It codes for CASSTRPGKAFF.

On this clonotype: This is likely a read error, given that the CDR3 carries no conserved phenylalanine or tryptophan at its end. Because the CDR3's place on the DNA is in doubt, the DNA is left out and the CDR3 is given as listed by TCRdb. The chain links TRBV7-2 to TRBJ1-3; the D call in the table, TRBD1, was not verified against the DNA. Germline values: CDR1 SGHTA, CDR2 FQGNSA. Ends included, the CDR3 has 8 residues. CDR3 residues: CASSPQDT.

The genes are TRBV29-1 and TRBJ2-5; D tentatively fits TRBD1 or TRBD2 (6 bases each). CDR1 SQVTM and CDR2 ANQGSEA come from the germline V gene. The CDR3 extends over 13 amino acids. V was clipped by 6 bases and J by 9 bases, with 20 bases between them. The CDR3: CSVDIQGGEAQYF. The CDR3 DNA follows: TGCAGCGTAGACATACAGGGAGGTGAGGCCCAGTACTTC.

This clonotype was found many times. The chain uses TRBV11-1 and TRBJ2-2, with D possibly being TRBD2 (5 bases). Trimming took off 1 base at V and 3 bases at J, with 12 bases between the two ends. CDR3 length: 16 residues. Germline V gives CDR1 SGHAT, CDR2 FQDESV (reference sequence). The CDR3 DNA follows: TGTGCCAGCAGCTTAGGAGGCGGAGGATACACCGGGGAGCTGTTTTTT. Translating gives CASSLGGGGYTGELFF.

The V and J genes are TRBV6-5 and TRBJ1-4, with unresolved D. CDR3 length: 13 amino acids. CDR1 is MNHEY and CDR2 is SVGAGI in the germline V gene. The V end was cut by 10 bases, the J end by 6 bases, with 15 bases between. The CDR3 sequence is CATYKGSDEKLFF. DNA for the CDR3: TGTGCCACCTATAAGGGCAGTGATGAAAAACTGTTTTTT.